The 21 T cell receptor beta chains given below trace back to one sample, sequenced in a study of technical replicates of blood from a few donors. Assay: immunoSEQ multiplex PCR; the TCRdb copy retains only in-frame clones and omits some. The repertoire holds roughly 60,000 clones, with around 96% as singletons. Sequencing input: PBMCs. Source of these receptors: a human donor in good health. Some clones in this sample may be carry-over from other donors' samples.

The chain has TRBV30 and TRBJ2-7; D uncertain. The V end was cut by 6 bases, the J end by 1 base, with 7 bases between. There are 11 residues in the CDR3. Germline V lookup: CDR1 GTSNPN, CDR2 SVGIG (reference sequence). In DNA, the CDR3 is TGTGCCTGTAGATCATCCTACGAGCAGTACTTC. Translated, it gives CACRSSYEQYF.

This clone was counted between two and nine times. V gene TRBV5-1 combines with J gene TRBJ2-5; a possible D gene is TRBD2 (6 bases). The CDR3 has 15 residues. Germline V lookup: CDR1 SGHRS, CDR2 YFSETQ. Trimming took off 4 bases at V and 4 bases at J, with 17 bases between the two ends. DNA for the CDR3: TGCGCCAGCAGCGGGTACGGTAGCGGAGGAGAGACCCAGTACTTC. It codes for CASSGYGSGGETQYF.

This clone was seen once. The chain is built from TRBV6-5 and TRBJ2-1; D is ambiguous. This CDR3 is 13 amino acids long. V dropped 2 bases and J dropped 5 bases, with 7 bases sitting between them. From germline, CDR1 is MNHEY and CDR2 SVGAGI. The CDR3, as DNA: TGTGCCAGCAGTTACCGAGGAGACAATGAGCAGTTCTTC. This translates into CASSYRGDNEQFF.

This chain joins TRBV12-5 and TRBJ2-5; the D gene is possibly TRBD2 (8 bases). V dropped 4 bases and J dropped 1 base, with 19 bases sitting between them. CDR1 and CDR2 from the germline V gene are LGHNT and FRNRAP. The CDR3 loop spans 17 amino acids. CDR3 amino acids: CASGSGGEQGPQETQYF. CDR3 bases: TGTGCTAGTGGTTCGGGGGGGGAACAGGGGCCCCAAGAGACCCAGTACTTC.

The V call is TRBV25-1, the J call TRBJ1-6; D is perhaps TRBD1 (5 bases). Trimming cost V 6 bases and J 6 bases, with 15 bases left between them. The CDR3 spans 15 residues. CDR1 is MGHDK, CDR2 SYGVNS, per germline. CDR3 sequence: CASSPSETANSPLHF. The CDR3 DNA sequence: TGTGCCAGCAGCCCTTCGGAGACAGCTAATTCACCCCTCCACTTT.

The chain couples TRBV6-5 to TRBJ2-7; TRBD1 matches at 10 bases. The CDR3 totals 15 residues. After removal of 6 bases from V and 6 bases from J, the junction contained 11 bases not matched to a gene. Germline assignment: CDR1 MNHEY and CDR2 SVGAGI. The CDR3 loop reads CASSGLGQGRSEQYF. CDR3 sequence (DNA): TGTGCCAGCAGCGGACTGGGACAGGGGAGGAGCGAGCAGTACTTC.

The chain combines TRBV11-3 with TRBJ1-1; 8 positions match TRBD1. Germline lookup yields CDR1 SGHNT and CDR2 YENEEA. Trimming took 4 bases from V and 5 from J; bases not matched to a gene: 3. The CDR3 has 13 amino acids. As DNA, the CDR3 is TGTGCCAGCAGCTCGGACAGGGATACTGAAGCTTTCTTT. Amino acid sequence: CASSSDRDTEAFF.

Concerning this clone itself: Other DNA sequences of this sample code for an identical CDR3. The J gene is TRBJ1-6, the V gene TRBV7-8; TRBD1 matches at 8 bases. CDR1 and CDR2 from the germline V gene are SGHVS and FQNEAQ. The CDR3 has 16 amino acids. V shed 3 bases, J shed 7 bases, and the junction held 8 bases outside the gene matches. CDR3 sequence: CASSLEGQALNSPLHF. Here the CDR3 DNA reads TGTGCCAGCAGCTTGGAGGGACAGGCATTAAATTCACCCCTCCACTTT.

This chain joins TRBV7-6 and TRBJ1-3, with TRBD1 matching over 7 bases. After removal of 4 bases from V and 4 bases from J, the junction contained 7 bases not matched to a gene. From germline, CDR1 is SGHVS and CDR2 FNYEAQ. The CDR3 covers 15 residues. DNA of the CDR3: TGTGCCAGCAGCTCCAATGGAGGGGGCGGAAACACCATATATTTT. This codes for CASSSNGGGGNTIYF.

The chain joins TRBV9 to TRBJ1-1; 9 bases line up with TRBD1. The V and J ends lost 0 bases and 5 bases, in that order; junction bases with no gene match: 11. This CDR3 is built from 17 residues. The germline V gene has CDR1 SGDLS and CDR2 YYNGEE. The CDR3 loop reads CASSVVGQGSGETEAFF. DNA for the CDR3: TGTGCCAGCAGCGTAGTGGGACAGGGATCCGGCGAAACTGAAGCTTTCTTT.

The chain couples TRBV5-4 to TRBJ2-7, with D perhaps TRBD2 (7 bases). The germline CDR1 and CDR2 sequences are SGHNT and YYREEE (reference sequence). The CDR3 totals 15 residues. The V end was cut by 7 bases, the J end by 0 bases, with 17 bases between. The CDR3 here is CASGTGGLSSYEQYF. The DNA of the CDR3 is TGTGCCAGCGGCACGGGGGGCCTTAGCTCCTACGAGCAGTACTTC.

This chain uses TRBV19 with TRBJ1-1, with 9 positions matching TRBD1. This CDR3 region has 14 residues. With V trimmed by 5 bases and J by 5 bases, 6 bases remained unmatched. CDR1 and CDR2 from the germline V gene are LNHDA and SQIVND (reference sequence). CDR3 amino acids: CASSLGTGWTEAFF. The CDR3 DNA follows: TGTGCCAGTAGTCTAGGGACAGGGTGGACTGAAGCTTTCTTT.

This chain joins TRBV19 and TRBJ1-1, with D perhaps matching TRBD1 (5 bases). This CDR3 spans 14 amino acids. Trimming removed 0 bases at V and 4 bases at J, with 9 bases between. Germline CDR1 and CDR2: LNHDA and SQIVND (reference sequence). The CDR3: CASSIDRGGTEAFF. The CDR3 DNA is TGTGCCAGTAGTATAGATCGGGGGGGCACTGAAGCTTTCTTT.

The J gene is TRBJ2-3, the V gene TRBV9; the D gene is possibly TRBD2 (7 bases). Trimming removed 0 bases at V and 4 bases at J, with 12 bases between. This CDR3 is 15 amino acids long. The germline gives CDR1 SGDLS, CDR2 YYNGEE. The CDR3 DNA sequence: TGTGCCAGCAGCGTAGCGGGGGGCCGGGCAGATACGCAGTATTTT. Translating it yields CASSVAGGRADTQYF. The full variable domain, rest sourced from reference TRBV9 and TRBJ2-3, is DSGVTQTPKHLITATGQRVTLRCSPRSGDLSVYWYQQSLDQGLQFLIQYYNGEERAKGNILERFSAQQFPDLHSELNLSSLELGDSALYFCASSVAGGRADTQYFGPGTRLTVL.

The chain employs TRBV5-8 and TRBJ1-1; TRBD1 aligns across 8 bases. V was clipped by 5 bases and J by 0 bases; unmatched bases: 9. The CDR3 runs to 16 residues. Germline-derived CDR1 and CDR2 are SGHTS and YDEGEE. The CDR3 nucleotides are TGTGCCAGCAGGGCCGGGACAGGCTATATGAACACTGAAGCTTTCTTT. Its protein product is CASRAGTGYMNTEAFF.

The chain has TRBV4-3 and TRBJ2-3; 8 bases map to TRBD2. CDR1 and CDR2 (germline): LGHNA, YSLEER. Unmatched junction bases numbered 1, after V lost 1 base and J lost 1 base. This CDR3 has 15 amino acids. The CDR3 nucleotides read TGCGCCAGCAGCCAAGTACTAGCGGGCACAGATACGCAGTATTTT. It is translated as CASSQVLAGTDTQYF.

The chain is built from TRBV4-1 and TRBJ2-1, with 8 bases lining up with TRBD2. The V segment lost 1 base and the J segment 0 bases; nucleotides outside the gene matches: 11. The CDR3 has 19 residues. Germline V gives CDR1 MGHRA, CDR2 YSYEKL. The CDR3 bases are TGCGCCAGCAGCCAAGGGGGCCTCCGCGGGGGGAGCTCCTACAATGAGCAGTTCTTC. This sequence encodes CASSQGGLRGGSSYNEQFF.

This CDR3 reads CASSQESGRAGDTQYF. The CDR3 DNA sequence: TGCGCCAGCAGCCAAGAGAGCGGGAGGGCCGGAGATACGCAGTATTTT. The V gene is TRBV4-3, the J gene TRBJ2-3, with 10 positions matching TRBD2. Germline CDR1 is LGHNA and CDR2 is YSLEER. This CDR3 spans 16 amino acids. The V gene end was trimmed by 0 bases and the J gene end by 5 bases; junction bases not matched to a gene: 5.

This clone has just one count. The V and J genes are TRBV7-8 and TRBJ1-4; 7 bases are a match to TRBD1. Germline CDR1 SGHVS, CDR2 FQNEAQ. Trimming at V came to 5 bases and at J to 4 bases, leaving 4 bases not matched to a gene. CDR3 length equals 14 residues. The CDR3 spells CASSGDSNNEKLFF. CDR3 bases: TGTGCCAGCAGCGGGGACAGTAATAATGAAAAACTGTTTTTT.

The rearrangement links TRBV7-8 to TRBJ1-1; no reliable D call. Germline lookup yields CDR1 SGHVS and CDR2 FQNEAQ. The CDR3 spans 13 residues. Trimming removed 5 bases from V and 11 bases from J, with 18 bases in between. The CDR3 DNA reads TGTGCCAGCAGCCAGCCGGGTGTGGGTTCGGCTTTCTTT. It translates to CASSQPGVGSAFF.

V usage is TRBV7-9 and J usage is TRBJ1-2, with D possibly TRBD1 on 6 matching bases. Germline lookup yields CDR1 SEHNR and CDR2 FQNEAQ (reference sequence). The germline V and J ends were trimmed by 1 base and 6 bases, with 9 bases remaining between them. CDR3 length equals 13 residues. In DNA form, the CDR3 reads TGTGCCAGCAGCTTAGGGACAGTAGATGGCTACACCTTC. It encodes CASSLGTVDGYTF. Using reference TRBV7-9 and TRBJ1-2 for the parts outside the CDR3, the full variable domain is DTGVSQNPRHKITKRGQNVTFRCDPISEHNRLYWYRQTLGQGPEFLTYFQNEAQLEKSRLLSDRFSAERPKGSFSTLEIQRTEQGDSAMYLCASSLGTVDGYTFGSGTRLTVV.